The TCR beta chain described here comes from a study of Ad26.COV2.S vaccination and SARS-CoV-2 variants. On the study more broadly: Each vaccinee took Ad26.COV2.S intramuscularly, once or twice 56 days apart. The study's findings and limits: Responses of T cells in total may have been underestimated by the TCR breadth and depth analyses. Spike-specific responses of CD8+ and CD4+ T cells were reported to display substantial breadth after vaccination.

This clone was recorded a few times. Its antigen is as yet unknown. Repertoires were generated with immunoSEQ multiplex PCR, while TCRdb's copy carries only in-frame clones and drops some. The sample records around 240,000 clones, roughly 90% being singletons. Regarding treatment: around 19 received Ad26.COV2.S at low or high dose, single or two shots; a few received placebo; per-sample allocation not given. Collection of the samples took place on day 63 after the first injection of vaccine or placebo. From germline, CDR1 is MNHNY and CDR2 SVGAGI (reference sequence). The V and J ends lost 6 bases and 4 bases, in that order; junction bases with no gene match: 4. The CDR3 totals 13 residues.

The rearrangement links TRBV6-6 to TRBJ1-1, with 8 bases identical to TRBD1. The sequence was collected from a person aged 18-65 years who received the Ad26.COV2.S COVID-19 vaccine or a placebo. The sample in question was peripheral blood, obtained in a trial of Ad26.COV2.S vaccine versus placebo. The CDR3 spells CASSDRGVTEAFF. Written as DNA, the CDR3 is TGTGCCAGCAGCGACAGGGGCGTCACTGAAGCTTTCTTT.